The clone carrying this TCR beta chain was seen a few times. Its antigen is not known. A read error may be the cause here, since a much bigger clone is one base away. The investigators amplified TCR beta CDR3 regions from RNA transcripts. HTBI primers were the set used in a first-round RT-PCR of the TCR CDR3. TCRdb used MiXCR to reprocess the multiplex PCR reads, holding one entry per CDR3 protein. Here the sample spans approximately 510,000 distinct CDR3 sequences, about 46% being singletons. Germline loops: CDR1 SEHNR, CDR2 FQNEAQ (reference sequence). This CDR3 has 17 residues. Uncontrolled infection, other autoimmune disease, pregnancy or lactation led to exclusion. This record comes from a study of T cells in Graves' hyperthyroidism and ophthalmopathy. Study-level results: Researchers found most expanded thyroid clonotypes above 0.001 in blood as well.

The chain employs TRBV7-9 and TRBJ1-3; D is undetermined. The TCR originated in an adult woman with Graves' disease, either hyperthyroidism or ophthalmopathy (not recorded which). Sequencing was carried out using peripheral blood or thyroid tissue (not recorded which). Here the CDR3 reads CASSLLLSTASGNTLYF. The CDR3 DNA is TGTGCCAGCAGCTTACTTCTCTCAACAGCATCTGGAAACACCCTATATTTT.